The T cell receptor (beta chain) described here comes from a study of early T cells in non-severe SARS-CoV-2 infection (dated by TCRdb to the early 2020s). For the study in its entirety: Because TCR sequencing was done on bulk RNA from unsorted whole blood, the alpha and beta chains could not be paired.

The receptor library was made with 5' RACE. Instrument on record: NextSeq 500. The TCR library protocol attached unique molecular identifiers to individual cDNA molecules to correct for sequencing error and PCR bias. TCR alpha and beta chains were both sequenced, and the abundances of alpha and beta sequences in each sample were closely correlated with each other. The authors processed their data as follows. Decombinator V4 was used to annotate TCR sequences for V gene, J gene and CDR3. TCRs were defined as expanded if a significant change between any two time points was detected under a Poisson model with p below 0.0001. TCR abundances were normalised to the total number of TCRs sequenced in each sample and reported as counts per million. MAIT TCRs were defined by TRAV1-2 paired with TRAJ12, TRAJ20 or TRAJ33, and iNKT TCRs by TRAV10 paired with TRAJ18. VDJdb, accessed 1 November 2021, was searched for CMV, EBV and SARS-CoV-2 annotated TCRs, with TCRs annotated for multiple antigens excluded. The raw public reads went through TCRdb reprocessing: fastp at Q25, MiXCR clone calling, in-frame beta chains kept. Here each entry gathers all rows of one CDR3 protein and keeps the most common genes and DNA. V and J calls and clone size were set by TCRdb, not the authors. This sample holds around 99,000 distinct CDR3 sequences; around 16% were observed only once. Around 5% of the sample is taken by the ten largest.

On this clonotype: What this receptor recognizes is not known. No base quality values were provided; no much bigger clone lies one nucleotide off.

Measured from the cysteine to the phenylalanine, the CDR3 is 14 residues long. Only the CDR3 DNA is retained, 42 bases long and in frame from the first base. A distance of 10 bases separates the germline ends of V and J, which lose 3 bases and 2 bases respectively. From a lookup of the germline V gene (reference sequence), CDR1 and CDR2 are SEHNR and FQNEAQ. Set within a cohort of healthcare workers in London, UK, this nested case-control study involved weekly PCR testing of nasopharyngeal swabs along with blood sampling. Healthcare workers were recruited between 23 and 31 March 2020, during the week of the UK lockdown, and were followed weekly for up to roughly 15 weeks. What the work shows at the level of the full study, not this receptor alone: VDJdb matching was skewed toward anti-spike CD8 responses and likely underestimated virus-specific expansions, missing private and CD4 specificities.

The TCR comes from an adult who was a healthcare worker with PCR-confirmed SARS-CoV-2 infection or an uninfected control (not recorded which). Material: whole blood, obtained at baseline. Recombination connected TRBV7-9 to TRBJ2-5; the D gene cannot be resolved reliably. The base sequence is TGTGCCAGCAGCTTCCGCGTATCTCAAGAGACCCAGTACTTC. This gives the protein CASSFRVSQETQYF.